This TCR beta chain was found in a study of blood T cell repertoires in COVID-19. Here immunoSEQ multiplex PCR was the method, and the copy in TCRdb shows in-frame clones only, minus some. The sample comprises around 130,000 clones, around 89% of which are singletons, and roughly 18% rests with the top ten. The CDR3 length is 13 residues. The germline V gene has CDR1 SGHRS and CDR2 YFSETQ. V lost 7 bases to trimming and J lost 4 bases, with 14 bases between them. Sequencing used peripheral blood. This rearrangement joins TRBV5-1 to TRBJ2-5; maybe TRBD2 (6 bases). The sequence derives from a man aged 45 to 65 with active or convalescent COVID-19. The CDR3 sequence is CASRRGEGETQYF. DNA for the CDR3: TGCGCCAGCCGGCGGGGAGAGGGAGAGACCCAGTACTTC. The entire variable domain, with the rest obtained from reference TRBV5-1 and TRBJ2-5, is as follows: KAGVTQTPRYLIKTRGQQVTLSCSPISGHRSVSWYQQTPGQGLQFLFEYFSETQRNKGNFPGRFSGRQFSNSRSEMNVSTLELGDSALYLCASRRGEGETQYFGPGTRLLVL.